These T cell receptor beta chains were read from a single sample in a study of blood T cell repertoires in COVID-19. Measured with immunoSEQ multiplex PCR; TCRdb has only the in-frame clones, and not every one. Here the sample spans over 250,000 clones, 89% being singletons. Input material: peripheral blood. The receptors were gathered from a man aged 50-59 years with acute or convalescent COVID-19. CDR3s include the opening cysteine and the closing phenylalanine or tryptophan.

V gene | CDR3 protein
TRBV4-1 | CASSQDPGDRGNEQFF
TRBV10-3 | CAIGKTGVSYEQYF
TRBV9 | CASSDRIANTEAFF
TRBV20-1 | CSASPGSSNQPQHF
TRBV19 | CASSTSGGWETQYF
TRBV7-9 | CASSSGGQGSNQPQHF
TRBV9 | CASSVGGGQEKLFF
TRBV3-1/TRBV3-2 | CASSQGQGEEKLFF
TRBV9 | CASSVGPSGGEQFF
TRBV5-1 | CASSPGQPQETQYF
TRBV24-1 | CATSDLLSPEDAHYGYTF
TRBV6-5 | CASSYSRGGANEQFF
TRBV6-5 | CASVSPNYGYTF
TRBV2 | CASSVRTGFRTGELFF
TRBV4-2 | CASSQGLAGATQYF
TRBV5-1 | CASSLSGQVSSGYTF
TRBV6-6 | CASSYSRGNSGNTIYF
TRBV6-5 | CASTNLPGTSYEQYF
TRBV11-3 | CASSLMRGTGELFF
TRBV6-5 | CASSYGIGDYEQYF
TRBV21-1 | CASSPWAHRGQVGELFF
TRBV3-1/TRBV3-2 | CASSQRAGGNSPLHF